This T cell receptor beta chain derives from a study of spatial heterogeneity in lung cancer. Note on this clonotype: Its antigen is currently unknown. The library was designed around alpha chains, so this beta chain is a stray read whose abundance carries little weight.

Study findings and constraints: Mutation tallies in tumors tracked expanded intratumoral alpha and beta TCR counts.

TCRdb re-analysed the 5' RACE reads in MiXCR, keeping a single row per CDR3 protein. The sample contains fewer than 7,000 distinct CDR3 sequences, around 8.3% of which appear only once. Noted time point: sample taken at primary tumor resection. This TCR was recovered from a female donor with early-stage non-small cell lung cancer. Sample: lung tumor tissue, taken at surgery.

The DNA of the CDR3 is TGCAGTGCGTCCCACTCGCGGTATGGCTACACCTTC. This translates into CSASHSRYGYTF. This rearrangement joins TRBV20-1 to TRBJ1-2; D is uncertain. CDR1 and CDR2 (germline): DFQATT, SNEGSKA (reference sequence). The CDR3 is made up of 12 amino acids. Trimming took 6 bases from V and 5 from J, leaving 13 bases between them.